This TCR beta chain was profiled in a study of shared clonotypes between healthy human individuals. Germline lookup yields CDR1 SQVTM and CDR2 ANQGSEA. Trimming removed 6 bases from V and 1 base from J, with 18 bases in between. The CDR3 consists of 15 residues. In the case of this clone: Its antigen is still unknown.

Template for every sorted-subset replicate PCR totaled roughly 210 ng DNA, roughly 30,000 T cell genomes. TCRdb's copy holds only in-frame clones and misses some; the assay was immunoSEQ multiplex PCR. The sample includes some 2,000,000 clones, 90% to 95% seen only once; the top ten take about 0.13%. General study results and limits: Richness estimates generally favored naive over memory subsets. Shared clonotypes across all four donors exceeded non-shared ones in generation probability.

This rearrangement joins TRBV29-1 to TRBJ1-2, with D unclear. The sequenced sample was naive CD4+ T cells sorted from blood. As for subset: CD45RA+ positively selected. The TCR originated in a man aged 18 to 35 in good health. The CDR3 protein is CSVERVPSDNYGYTF. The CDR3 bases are TGCAGCGTAGAACGGGTACCCTCTGATAACTATGGCTACACCTTC.